This TCR beta chain derives from a study of blood T cell repertoires in COVID-19. Study-wide background: Sources were T cells, B-cell-depleted T cells, or PBMCs; the material itself was cDNA or gDNA.

TCRdb's table, derived via immunoSEQ multiplex PCR, lists solely in-frame clones and lacks some. The sample holds around 160,000 clones, roughly 86% seen once. CDR1 and CDR2 (germline): SGHTA, FQGNSA. This CDR3 is built from 14 residues. Trimming pared 3 bases from V and 0 bases from J, leaving 7 bases between. The TCR was taken from a human donor with acute or convalescent COVID-19. The donor label of this sample is uncertain. J is TRBJ2-3 and V is TRBV7-2; a possible D gene is TRBD2 (5 bases). The sequencing input was peripheral blood. CDR3 sequence: CASSFSGSTDTQYF. The CDR3 nucleotides read TGTGCCAGCAGCTTCTCGGGGAGCACAGATACGCAGTATTTT.